A single sample gave rise to the 25 T cell receptor beta chains below, sequenced in a study of patients and donors after allogeneic stem cell transplantation. MiXCR was run by TCRdb on the RT-PCR reads, yielding one entry per CDR3 protein. The table shows about 200,000 distinct CDR3 sequences, with 41% occurring only once. The sequenced sample consisted of blood, either unsorted or a sorted T cell fraction (not recorded which). Every receptor here comes from a human donor who was either an allogeneic HSCT recipient or a stem cell or donor lymphocyte infusion donor (not recorded which). It is not recorded whose cells these are; they may come from a transplant donor.

The chain carries TRBV20-1 and TRBJ2-1; D gene uncertain. V dropped 3 bases and J dropped 4 bases, with 13 bases sitting between them. The CDR3 totals 14 residues. CDR1 is DFQATT, CDR2 SNEGSKA, per germline (reference sequence). CDR3 bases: TGCAGTGCTAGCTTTACCCCGGTGTACAATGAGCAGTTCTTC. Protein: CSASFTPVYNEQFF.

The CDR3 DNA reads as TGCAGTGCTAATGAGGAGTCGAGCACTGAAGCTTTCTTT. Translation: CSANEESSTEAFF. The chain recombines TRBV20-1 with TRBJ1-1; D gene unclear. Germline V gene lookup returns CDR1 DFQATT and CDR2 SNEGSKA (reference sequence). The V and J ends lost 4 bases and 4 bases respectively, with 13 bases between them. The CDR3 spans 13 residues.

This clonotype turned up a few times. The chain couples TRBV20-1 to TRBJ1-1, with D maybe TRBD1 (6 bases). The CDR3 has 15 amino acids. Germline CDR1 DFQATT, CDR2 SNEGSKA (reference sequence). V was pared by 1 base and J by 5 bases, with 17 bases between. CDR3 protein: CSARGQRDTRTEAFF. CDR3 DNA sequence: TGCAGTGCTAGAGGACAACGGGACACCAGGACTGAAGCTTTCTTT.

Only a few counts were recorded for this clonotype. The rearrangement links TRBV29-1 to TRBJ2-1, with 10 bases that match TRBD2. The CDR3 covers 14 residues. Germline values: CDR1 SQVTM, CDR2 ANQGSEA. Trimming took 8 bases from V and 12 from J; bases not matched to a gene: 16. CDR3 sequence reads: CSTSPGLAPTRQFF. The CDR3 nucleotides are TGCAGCACTAGCCCGGGACTAGCGCCAACCAGGCAGTTCTTC.

This clonotype was detected many times. An end of the junction does not agree with germline; a read error may underlie this. The rearrangement uses TRBV7-7 and TRBJ2-2; 7 bases are shared with TRBD2. Germline V gene lookup returns CDR1 SSHAT and CDR2 FNYEAQ (reference sequence). The CDR3 has 16 amino acids. DNA of the CDR3: TGTGCTAGCAGCTTAGTTCCTAGCGGAGCCACCGGGGAGCTGTTTTTT. Residues: CASSLVPSGATGELFF.

This clonotype was recorded a few times. This chain connects TRBV19 to TRBJ1-5; 7 nucleotides agree with TRBD1. This CDR3 contains 15 residues. Germline-derived CDR1 and CDR2 are LNHDA and SQIVND (reference sequence). V was pared by 6 bases and J by 2 bases, with 7 bases of the junction left unmatched. CDR3 in DNA: TGTGCCAGTAGAGACAGGGAGGTTGGCAATCAGCCCCAGCATTTT. Encoded protein: CASRDREVGNQPQHF.

Only a few counts were recorded for this clonotype. V gene TRBV6-5 combines with J gene TRBJ1-4; D gene uncertain. From germline, CDR1 is MNHEY and CDR2 SVGAGI. The CDR3 consists of 14 residues. Trimming stripped 0 bases from V and 7 bases from J, with 9 bases between. The CDR3 DNA sequence: TGTGCCAGCAGTTACTCGAGGAGTAGTGAAAAACTGTTTTTT. Translating gives CASSYSRSSEKLFF.

The chain is built from TRBV5-1 and TRBJ1-2; D uncertain. The CDR3 covers 17 residues. V was cut by 3 bases and J by 2 bases, with 20 bases left in between. The V gene's germline CDR1 is SGHRS and CDR2 YFSETQ. Written as DNA, the CDR3 is TGCGCCAGCAGCTCCGGACGGACGGCAAATATAAACTATGGCTACACCTTC. Translation: CASSSGRTANINYGYTF.

The V and J genes are TRBV12-3 or TRBV12-4 and TRBJ1-5, with D possibly TRBD1 on 6 matching bases. This CDR3 has 16 residues. V was shortened by 4 bases and J by 0 bases, with 13 bases between the two germline ends. The CDR3 sequence: CASSYYRALSNQPQHF. CDR3 DNA: TGTGCCAGCAGTTATTACAGGGCCCTTAGCAATCAGCCCCAGCATTTT.

The chain recombines TRBV6-6 with TRBJ2-5, with 9 nucleotides matching TRBD1. The CDR3 spans 16 residues. Germline lookup yields CDR1 MNHNY and CDR2 SVGAGI (reference sequence). V lost 2 bases, J lost 5 bases, and 9 bases stayed unmatched. CDR3 nucleotide sequence: TGTGCCAGCAGTTACCTCCCGACAGGGGGTGGGGAGACCCAGTACTTC. Protein: CASSYLPTGGGETQYF.

This clonotype has a handful of counts. This rearrangement joins TRBV9 to TRBJ2-1, with 7 bases identical to TRBD2. V dropped 0 bases and J dropped 4; count of bases not matched to a gene: 7. This CDR3 comprises 16 residues. CDR1 is SGDLS, CDR2 YYNGEE, per germline. The CDR3 sequence is CASSVERGGFYNEQFF. The CDR3 DNA follows: TGTGCCAGCAGCGTAGAGCGGGGAGGATTTTACAATGAGCAGTTCTTC.

The chain has TRBV24-1 and TRBJ2-1; D remains unclear. Germline assignment: CDR1 KGHDR and CDR2 SFDVKD. V dropped 4 bases and J dropped 8 bases, with 11 bases sitting between them. This CDR3 is 13 amino acids long. The DNA of the CDR3 is TGTGCCACCAGTGAAACCGGACGGTATGAGCAGTTCTTC. The encoded protein is CATSETGRYEQFF.

This clonotype has just a few counts. The chain couples TRBV5-1 to TRBJ2-7; no firm D call. The ends were cut back, 2 bases at V and 3 bases at J, with 9 bases in the middle. This CDR3 contains 13 residues. Germline values: CDR1 SGHRS, CDR2 YFSETQ. DNA for the CDR3: TGCGCCAGCAGCTTTCGACTGAACTACGAGCAGTACTTC. Translation gives CASSFRLNYEQYF.

This clonotype is a singleton in its sample. J is TRBJ2-5 and V is TRBV6-5; D is perhaps TRBD1 (6 bases). This CDR3 has 14 residues. Germline V lookup: CDR1 MNHEY, CDR2 SVGAGI. Trimming left V 4 bases short and J 5 bases short, with 14 bases between. The CDR3 loop reads CASSLNRVRETQYF. CDR3 DNA sequence: TGTGCCAGCAGTTTAAACAGGGTACGGGAGACCCAGTACTTC.

The V gene is TRBV29-1, the J gene TRBJ2-7; TRBD1 is a possible D gene (5 bases). The CDR3 length is 14 residues. The V gene's germline CDR1 is SQVTM and CDR2 ANQGSEA. The germline V and J ends were trimmed by 5 bases and 2 bases, with 16 bases remaining between them. In DNA form, the CDR3 reads TGCAGCGTTACCAGGACACAAACCCCCTACGAGCAGTACTTC. Its translation: CSVTRTQTPYEQYF.

The rearrangement joins TRBV4-1 to TRBJ1-2; D remains unclear. V dropped 1 base and J dropped 8 bases, with 14 bases sitting between them. The CDR3 has 14 amino acids. Germline V lookup: CDR1 MGHRA, CDR2 YSYEKL. CDR3 in DNA: TGCGCCAGCAGCCAAGGAGATCGGGAAGGGGGCTACACCTTC. Its protein is CASSQGDREGGYTF.

This rearrangement joins TRBV29-1 to TRBJ2-3; either TRBD1 or TRBD2 may fit D (5 bases each). CDR1 and CDR2 from the germline V gene are SQVTM and ANQGSEA. The CDR3 runs to 18 residues. V was pared by 2 bases and J by 4 bases, with 25 bases between. In DNA form, the CDR3 reads TGCAGCGTTGAATTCTGGGATAGTCCAGGGACCAGATCAGATACGCAGTATTTT. Translated: CSVEFWDSPGTRSDTQYF.

V and J are TRBV6-5 and TRBJ2-1, with D possibly matching TRBD2 (6 bases). Per the germline V gene, CDR1 is MNHEY and CDR2 is SVGAGI. This CDR3 contains 14 residues. V lost 6 bases, J lost 2 bases, and 11 bases lay in between. The CDR3 sequence: CASRKGLPYNEQFF. For the CDR3, the DNA is TGTGCCAGCAGAAAGGGACTGCCCTACAATGAGCAGTTCTTC.

V gene TRBV6-2 or TRBV6-3 combines with J gene TRBJ1-1; 9 nucleotides agree with TRBD1. CDR1 is MNHEY and CDR2 is SVGEGT in the germline V gene. The CDR3 contains 16 residues. The J segment lost 1 base and the V segment lost 5 bases, leaving 8 bases of the junction unmatched. CDR3 sequence reads: CASSHSRDRANTEAFF. DNA for the CDR3: TGTGCCAGCAGTCACAGCCGGGACAGGGCGAACACTGAAGCTTTCTTT.

The rearrangement uses TRBV27 and TRBJ1-3; weak D call: TRBD1 (5 bases). The CDR3 is made up of 14 amino acids. V gave up 3 bases and J gave up 4 bases, with 10 bases separating them. CDR1 is MNHEY and CDR2 is SMNVEV in the germline V gene (reference sequence). The CDR3 region has the DNA TGTGCCAGCAGTTTCTCGGGGGACGGAAACACCATATATTTT. It specifies CASSFSGDGNTIYF.

This rearrangement joins TRBV9 to TRBJ2-1; TRBD2 is a possible D gene (6 bases). Trimming took off 0 bases at V and 4 bases at J, with 14 bases between the two ends. In germline, CDR1 is SGDLS, CDR2 YYNGEE. The CDR3 spans 16 residues. The CDR3 reads CASSVGIAETYNEQFF. CDR3 sequence (DNA): TGTGCCAGCAGCGTAGGAATAGCGGAGACTTACAATGAGCAGTTCTTC.

The gene calls are TRBV6-6 and TRBJ2-5; the D is unclear. Germline-derived CDR1 and CDR2 are MNHNY and SVGAGI (reference sequence). The CDR3 contains 12 residues. Trimming stripped 9 bases from V and 1 base from J, with 9 bases between. The chain's CDR3 is CASIGVQETQYF. The CDR3 nucleotides are TGTGCCAGTATTGGGGTCCAAGAGACCCAGTACTTC.

This clonotype has just a few counts. The rearrangement joins TRBV7-9 to TRBJ1-1; 9 positions match TRBD1. V trimming: 3 bases; J trimming: 4 bases; junction bases outside the gene matches: 9. The CDR3 runs 16 residues. Germline loops: CDR1 SEHNR, CDR2 FQNEAQ (reference sequence). The CDR3 reads CASSFEQGAWVTEAFF. The CDR3 DNA follows: TGTGCCAGCAGCTTCGAACAGGGGGCTTGGGTCACTGAAGCTTTCTTT.

This chain joins TRBV12-3 or TRBV12-4 and TRBJ1-2, with unresolved D. This CDR3 spans 13 amino acids. Trimming removed 2 bases from V and 7 bases from J, with 11 bases in between. The DNA of the CDR3 is TGTGCCAGCAGTTTAAAGGTTATGAGTGGCTACACCTTC. Its translation is CASSLKVMSGYTF.

V usage is TRBV7-9 and J usage is TRBJ2-3; D not certain. The CDR3 is made up of 13 amino acids. Germline CDR1 reads SEHNR; CDR2 reads FQNEAQ (reference sequence). The ends were cut back, 1 base at V and 6 bases at J, with 8 bases in the middle. This CDR3 is CASSLVPGDTQYF. CDR3 nucleotides: TGTGCCAGCAGCTTAGTCCCCGGCGATACGCAGTATTTT.